The next 27 T cell receptor beta chains were all read from a single sample in a study of lymphopenia after photon versus proton radiotherapy. Only in-frame clones appear in the TCRdb table, and some are missing; sequencing was by immunoSEQ multiplex PCR. The sample lists roughly 30,000 clones, roughly 88% occurring once. The material was peripheral blood, obtained from a patient treated with photon-based radiotherapy. Receptors were obtained from a woman aged 45-65 years with pancreatic cancer.

The V call is TRBV19, the J call TRBJ2-7; no definite D call. V lost 3 bases, J lost 3 bases, and 15 bases lay in between. The CDR3 is 15 amino acids. Germline CDR1 LNHDA, CDR2 SQIVND (reference sequence). The CDR3 loop is CASSITPQRFYEQYF. The CDR3 region has the DNA TGTGCCAGTAGTATTACCCCCCAACGTTTCTACGAGCAGTACTTC.

V is TRBV19 and J is TRBJ2-3; D possibly uses TRBD1 or TRBD2 (5 bases each). Trimming shortened V by 4 bases and J by 0 bases, and 17 bases separated the two germline ends. Germline CDR1 reads LNHDA; CDR2 reads SQIVND (reference sequence). This CDR3 has 17 residues. This CDR3 is CASSRDGRARSTDTQYF. For the CDR3, the DNA is TGTGCCAGTAGTAGGGACGGCAGGGCTAGGAGCACAGATACGCAGTATTTT. The variable domain in full, with the rest retrieved from reference TRBV19 and TRBJ2-3, is DGGITQSPKYLFRKEGQNVTLSCEQNLNHDAMYWYRQDPGQGLRLIYYSQIVNDFQKGDIAEGYSVSREKKESFPLTVTSAQKNPTAFYLCASSRDGRARSTDTQYFGPGTRLTVL.

The chain carries TRBV7-2 and TRBJ1-5, with TRBD1 as a possible D gene (5 bases). This CDR3 region has 15 residues. Per the germline V gene, CDR1 is SGHTA and CDR2 is FQGNSA. V was trimmed by 7 bases and J by 3 bases, leaving 16 bases between them. The CDR3 DNA reads TGTGCCAGCACCCAAAGTGGGACGGTCAATCAGCCCCAGCATTTT. Its translation is CASTQSGTVNQPQHF.

The chain carries TRBV7-6 and TRBJ2-7, with a possible D match to TRBD1 (6 bases). This CDR3 spans 12 amino acids. The germline V and J ends were trimmed by 5 bases and 4 bases, with 9 bases remaining between them. Per the germline V gene, CDR1 is SGHVS and CDR2 is FNYEAQ. CDR3 nucleotides: TGTGCCAGCAGCCCAGGGGATTACGAGCAGTACTTC. Translating gives CASSPGDYEQYF.

Judged by abundance, this clone is medium-sized. The chain uses TRBV6-5 and TRBJ1-2, with D maybe TRBD1 (5 bases). CDR3 size: 13 residues. V lost 5 bases, J lost 2 bases, and 9 bases lay in between. From germline, CDR1 is MNHEY and CDR2 SVGAGI. The CDR3 nucleotides are TGTGCCAGCAGTCACCAGGGAAACTATGGCTACACCTTC. It specifies CASSHQGNYGYTF.

This rearrangement joins TRBV25-1 to TRBJ1-1; D gene unclear. In germline, CDR1 is MGHDK, CDR2 SYGVNS. V was pared by 4 bases and J by 0 bases, with 6 bases between. The CDR3 length is 13 residues. The CDR3 is CASSARMNTEAFF. The DNA for the CDR3 is TGTGCCAGCAGTGCGAGAATGAACACTGAAGCTTTCTTT.

J is TRBJ1-1 and V is TRBV28; D is uncertain. This CDR3 spans 13 amino acids. Per germline, CDR1 MDHEN and CDR2 SYDVKM. With 3 bases removed from V and 4 bases from J, the gap between germline ends came to 9 bases. CDR3 sequence (DNA): TGTGCCAGCAGTTTTGCGGGAGGCACTGAAGCTTTCTTT. It specifies CASSFAGGTEAFF.

This chain joins TRBV9 and TRBJ2-1; either TRBD1 or TRBD2 may fit D (7 bases each). This CDR3 is built from 16 residues. Germline assignment: CDR1 SGDLS and CDR2 YYNGEE. Trimming left V 4 bases short and J 8 bases short, with 22 bases between. The CDR3 is CASSPSQGGKRHEQFF. The CDR3 DNA reads TGTGCCAGCAGCCCCAGCCAGGGGGGGAAGCGGCATGAGCAGTTCTTC. The entire variable domain, with the rest obtained from reference TRBV9 and TRBJ2-1, is as follows: DSGVTQTPKHLITATGQRVTLRCSPRSGDLSVYWYQQSLDQGLQFLIQYYNGEERAKGNILERFSAQQFPDLHSELNLSSLELGDSALYFCASSPSQGGKRHEQFFGPGTRLTVL.

The V and J genes are TRBV9 and TRBJ2-1; D ambiguous. CDR3 size: 15 residues. Germline V CDR1 and CDR2: SGDLS, YYNGEE. V lost 2 bases and J 1 base, leaving 10 bases between the germline ends. Written as DNA, the CDR3 is TGTGCCAGCAGCGTCTCTAGTGGGTCCTACAATGAGCAGTTCTTC. It encodes CASSVSSGSYNEQFF.

This chain joins TRBV5-4 and TRBJ1-5; 8 bases agree with TRBD1. V trimming: 5 bases; J trimming: 3 bases; junction bases outside the gene matches: 7. CDR3 length: 15 residues. Per the germline V gene, CDR1 is SGHNT and CDR2 is YYREEE (reference sequence). The chain's CDR3 is CASRPTGDVNQPQHF. The CDR3, as DNA: TGTGCCAGCAGGCCGACAGGGGATGTCAATCAGCCCCAGCATTTT.

This chain links TRBV2 with TRBJ1-4; D is perhaps TRBD1 (6 bases). Trimming pared 3 bases from V and 2 bases from J, leaving 10 bases between. The CDR3 has 15 amino acids. The germline V gene encodes CDR1 SNHLY and CDR2 FYNNEI. CDR3 bases: TGTGCCAGCAGTGATGAACAGGGCACTAATGAAAAACTGTTTTTT. This sequence encodes CASSDEQGTNEKLFF.

This rearrangement joins TRBV5-4 to TRBJ1-2; TRBD1 is a possible D gene (5 bases). Trimming stripped 4 bases from V and 8 bases from J, with 24 bases between. CDR1 and CDR2 (germline): SGHNT, YYREEE (reference sequence). CDR3 length equals 16 residues. DNA of the CDR3: TGTGCCAGCAGCGTCAAGCCGGGACCGACCGTCGGGGGCTACACCTTC. Translated: CASSVKPGPTVGGYTF.

The chain has TRBV5-5 and TRBJ2-7; a weak D match, TRBD2 (6 bases). Germline V gives CDR1 SGHKS, CDR2 YYEKEE (reference sequence). The CDR3 sequence is 17 residues long. The V end lost 2 bases, the J end lost 3 bases, and 21 bases lay between the germline ends. CDR3 sequence (DNA): TGTGCCAGCAGCTTCCTTTTGGGCGGGAATAAGGGCTACGAGCAGTACTTC. Translating gives CASSFLLGGNKGYEQYF. Based on the CDR3 plus reference TRBV5-5 and TRBJ2-7, the full variable domain is DAGVTQSPTHLIKTRGQQVTLRCSPISGHKSVSWYQQVLGQGPQFIFQYYEKEERGRGNFPDRFSARQFPNYSSELNVNALLLGDSALYLCASSFLLGGNKGYEQYFGPGTRLTVT.

In this sample, this clone turned up once. The rearrangement links TRBV14 to TRBJ2-1, with a weak D call TRBD1 (5 bases). V shed 5 bases and J shed 2 bases, with 16 bases lying between them. Germline values: CDR1 SGHDN, CDR2 FVKESK. The CDR3 spans 16 residues. The CDR3 DNA is TGTGCCAGCAGCAGGGCAGCTGGACACCCCTACAATGAGCAGTTCTTC. Residues: CASSRAAGHPYNEQFF.

The chain joins TRBV28 to TRBJ2-3, with TRBD2 matching over 12 bases. The CDR3 loop spans 14 amino acids. CDR1 and CDR2 from the germline V gene are MDHEN and SYDVKM. V was clipped by 9 bases and J by 0 bases; unmatched bases: 1. The CDR3 loop is CASGTSGSTDTQYF. CDR3 DNA: TGTGCCAGTGGGACTAGCGGGAGCACAGATACGCAGTATTTT. Complete variable domain (other parts from reference TRBV28 and TRBJ2-3): DVKVTQSSRYLVKRTGEKVFLECVQDMDHENMFWYRQDPGLGLRLIYFSYDVKMKEKGDIPEGYSVSREKKERFSLILESASTNQTSMYLCASGTSGSTDTQYFGPGTRLTVL.

The rearrangement joins TRBV6-1 to TRBJ1-4, with TRBD1 matching 8 bases. The CDR3 consists of 15 residues. The germline CDR1 and CDR2 sequences are MNHNS and SASEGT. The trim removed 3 bases at V and 11 bases at J, leaving 11 bases unmatched. The CDR3 loop reads CASSDLRDRMEKLFF. The DNA of the CDR3 is TGTGCCAGCAGTGACCTCCGGGACAGGATGGAGAAACTGTTTTTT.

The chain uses TRBV9 and TRBJ1-3; 7 bases are a match to TRBD1. The CDR3 loop spans 15 amino acids. Germline trimming cut 4 bases from V and 10 bases from J; bases unmatched to any gene: 14. Germline values: CDR1 SGDLS, CDR2 YYNGEE. Here the CDR3 DNA reads TGTGCCAGCAGCTCCCGGGACAGTGGGGGGTTGACCATATATTTT. It encodes CASSSRDSGGLTIYF.

This clone came up once. The chain employs TRBV7-2 and TRBJ2-7; 9 bases are a match to TRBD1. The CDR3 runs 15 residues. With V trimmed by 5 bases and J by 5 bases, 10 bases remained unmatched. The V gene's germline CDR1 is SGHTA and CDR2 FQGNSA. The CDR3 protein is CASSRPGTGNHEQYF. CDR3 nucleotide sequence: TGTGCCAGCAGCCGACCTGGGACAGGGAACCACGAGCAGTACTTC.

This chain connects TRBV2 to TRBJ2-3, with D unresolved. Germline V CDR1 and CDR2: SNHLY, FYNNEI. Deletions cut 6 bases from V and 1 base from J, with 11 bases between. The CDR3 extends over 14 amino acids. The CDR3 reads CASRNYYGTDTQYF. The CDR3 DNA reads as TGTGCCAGCAGGAATTACTATGGCACAGATACGCAGTATTTT.

V is TRBV30 and J is TRBJ2-3, with TRBD2 identical over 9 bases. V shed 3 bases, J shed 4 bases, and the junction held 17 bases outside the gene matches. CDR3 size: 18 residues. Germline CDR1 is GTSNPN and CDR2 is SVGIG (reference sequence). DNA of the CDR3: TGTGCCTGGAGGCCCAACATGGGGGGCGGGAGGGCCGCAGATACGCAGTATTTT. It specifies CAWRPNMGGGRAADTQYF.

This chain connects TRBV18 to TRBJ2-1, with D uncertain. CDR3 length equals 17 residues. CDR1 and CDR2 from the germline V gene are KGHSH and LQKENI. Deletions cut 0 bases from V and 5 bases from J, with 17 bases between. CDR3 DNA: TGTGCCAGCTCACCACCCATATCAAGCGATCCAGACAATGAGCAGTTCTTC. Its protein is CASSPPISSDPDNEQFF. Full variable domain (outside the CDR3, taken from reference TRBV18 and TRBJ2-1): NAGVMQNPRHLVRRRGQEARLRCSPMKGHSHVYWYRQLPEEGLKFMVYLQKENIIDESGMPKERFSAEFPKEGPSILRIQQVVRGDSAAYFCASSPPISSDPDNEQFFGPGTRLTVL.

The chain recombines TRBV28 with TRBJ1-1; the D is unclear. The V gene's germline CDR1 is MDHEN and CDR2 SYDVKM. With 8 bases removed from V and 1 base from J, the gap between germline ends came to 8 bases. This CDR3 has 12 amino acids. As DNA, the CDR3 is TGTGCCAGCGTCTCATGGAACACTGAAGCTTTCTTT. Amino acid sequence: CASVSWNTEAFF.

The table lists this clone with a few counts. V usage is TRBV2 and J usage is TRBJ2-7, with TRBD1 matching 9 bases. The V gene end was trimmed by 9 bases and the J gene end by 5 bases; junction bases not matched to a gene: 5. Per germline, CDR1 SNHLY and CDR2 FYNNEI. The CDR3 is made up of 12 amino acids. The CDR3 DNA sequence: TGTGCCAGACAGGGGGCATCCGACGAGCAGTACTTC. This encodes CARQGASDEQYF.

The chain employs TRBV28 and TRBJ1-2; D is possibly TRBD1 (5 bases). The CDR3 totals 14 residues. The ends were cut back, 6 bases at V and 1 base at J, with 12 bases in the middle. Germline CDR1 MDHEN, CDR2 SYDVKM. CDR3 region: CASRLGGLNYGYTF. Written as DNA, the CDR3 is TGTGCCAGCAGGTTGGGGGGACTTAACTATGGCTACACCTTC.

Written as DNA, the CDR3 is TGTGCCAGCAGCGTAGGCAGCGGGAGCGTCACAGATACGCAGTATTTT. Protein sequence: CASSVGSGSVTDTQYF. This rearrangement joins TRBV9 to TRBJ2-3; TRBD2 matches 8 bases. J lost 2 bases, V lost 0 bases, and 5 bases had no gene match. This CDR3 contains 16 residues. CDR1 SGDLS and CDR2 YYNGEE come from the germline V gene.

The rearrangement joins TRBV25-1 to TRBJ2-3; 9 nucleotides match TRBD1. V lost 5 bases, J lost 6 bases, and 9 bases stayed unmatched. The CDR3 length is 15 residues. Germline CDR1 is MGHDK and CDR2 is SYGVNS. The CDR3 spells CASSTPRDRVDTQYF. The DNA of the CDR3 is TGTGCCAGCAGTACCCCTCGGGACAGGGTGGATACGCAGTATTTT.

The chain employs TRBV19 and TRBJ2-2, with D possibly TRBD2 on 6 matching bases. V shed 3 bases and J shed 7 bases, with 15 bases lying between them. Germline-derived CDR1 and CDR2 are LNHDA and SQIVND (reference sequence). This CDR3 comprises 15 residues. The CDR3 DNA follows: TGTGCCAGTAGTATCACGGGGGAGCTGGTCGGGGAGCTGTTTTTT. Protein product: CASSITGELVGELFF. Looking up the rest from reference TRBV19 and TRBJ2-2 gives the full variable domain: DGGITQSPKYLFRKEGQNVTLSCEQNLNHDAMYWYRQDPGQGLRLIYYSQIVNDFQKGDIAEGYSVSREKKESFPLTVTSAQKNPTAFYLCASSITGELVGELFFGEGSRLTVL.